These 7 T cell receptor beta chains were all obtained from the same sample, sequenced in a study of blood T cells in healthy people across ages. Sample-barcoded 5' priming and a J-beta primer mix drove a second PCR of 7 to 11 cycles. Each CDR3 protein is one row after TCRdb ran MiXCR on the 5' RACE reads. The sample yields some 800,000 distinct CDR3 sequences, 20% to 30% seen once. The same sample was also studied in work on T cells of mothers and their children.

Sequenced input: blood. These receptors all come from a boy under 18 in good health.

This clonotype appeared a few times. The CDR3 DNA reads TGCGCCAGCAGCCAAGACACCGTCGGGGGACAGGCAGCCTACGAGCAGTACTTC. Its protein is CASSQDTVGGQAAYEQYF. The V call is TRBV4-3, the J call TRBJ2-5; 8 nucleotides match TRBD1. The J call may be in error: the DNA end matches TRBJ2-7 better. The CDR3 runs to 18 residues. CDR1 LGHNA and CDR2 YSLEER come from the germline V gene.

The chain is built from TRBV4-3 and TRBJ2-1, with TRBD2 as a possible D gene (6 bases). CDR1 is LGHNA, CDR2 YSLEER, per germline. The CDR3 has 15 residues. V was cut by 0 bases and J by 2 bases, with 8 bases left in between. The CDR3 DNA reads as TGCGCCAGCAGCCAAGAGGGGGGACCCTACAATGAGCAGTTCTTC. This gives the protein CASSQEGGPYNEQFF.

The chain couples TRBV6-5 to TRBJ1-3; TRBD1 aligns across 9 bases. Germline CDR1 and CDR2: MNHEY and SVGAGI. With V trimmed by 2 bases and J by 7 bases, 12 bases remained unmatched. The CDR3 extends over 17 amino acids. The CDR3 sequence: CASSYGSPGQGYNTIYF. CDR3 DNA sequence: TGTGCCAGCAGTTACGGATCCCCGGGACAGGGTTACAACACCATATATTTT.

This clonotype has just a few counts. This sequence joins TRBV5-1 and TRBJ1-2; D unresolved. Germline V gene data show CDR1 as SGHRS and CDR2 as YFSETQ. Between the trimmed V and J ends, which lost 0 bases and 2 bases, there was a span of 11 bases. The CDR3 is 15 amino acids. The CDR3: CASSLEAGSNYGYTF. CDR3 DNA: TGCGCCAGCAGCTTGGAAGCTGGTTCCAACTATGGCTACACCTTC. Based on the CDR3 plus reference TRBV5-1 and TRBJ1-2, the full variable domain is KAGVTQTPRYLIKTRGQQVTLSCSPISGHRSVSWYQQTPGQGLQFLFEYFSETQRNKGNFPGRFSGRQFSNSRSEMNVSTLELGDSALYLCASSLEAGSNYGYTFGSGTRLTVV.

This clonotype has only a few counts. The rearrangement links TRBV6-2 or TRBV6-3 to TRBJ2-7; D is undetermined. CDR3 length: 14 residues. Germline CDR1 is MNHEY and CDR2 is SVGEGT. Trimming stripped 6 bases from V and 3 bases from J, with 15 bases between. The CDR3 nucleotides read TGTGCCAGCAGAAGATTACCTGGGATCTACGAGCAGTACTTC. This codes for CASRRLPGIYEQYF.

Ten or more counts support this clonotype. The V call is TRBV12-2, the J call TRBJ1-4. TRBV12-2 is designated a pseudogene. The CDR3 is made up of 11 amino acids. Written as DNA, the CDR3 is TGTGCAAGTCGCCCGAATGAAAAACTGTTTTTT. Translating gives CASRPNEKLFF.

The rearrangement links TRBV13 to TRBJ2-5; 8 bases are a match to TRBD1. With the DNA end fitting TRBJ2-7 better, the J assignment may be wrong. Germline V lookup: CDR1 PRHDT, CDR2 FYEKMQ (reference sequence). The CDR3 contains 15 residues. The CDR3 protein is CASSLLGQANYEQYF. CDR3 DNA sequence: TGTGCCAGCAGCTTGCTGGGACAGGCAAACTACGAGCAGTACTTC.